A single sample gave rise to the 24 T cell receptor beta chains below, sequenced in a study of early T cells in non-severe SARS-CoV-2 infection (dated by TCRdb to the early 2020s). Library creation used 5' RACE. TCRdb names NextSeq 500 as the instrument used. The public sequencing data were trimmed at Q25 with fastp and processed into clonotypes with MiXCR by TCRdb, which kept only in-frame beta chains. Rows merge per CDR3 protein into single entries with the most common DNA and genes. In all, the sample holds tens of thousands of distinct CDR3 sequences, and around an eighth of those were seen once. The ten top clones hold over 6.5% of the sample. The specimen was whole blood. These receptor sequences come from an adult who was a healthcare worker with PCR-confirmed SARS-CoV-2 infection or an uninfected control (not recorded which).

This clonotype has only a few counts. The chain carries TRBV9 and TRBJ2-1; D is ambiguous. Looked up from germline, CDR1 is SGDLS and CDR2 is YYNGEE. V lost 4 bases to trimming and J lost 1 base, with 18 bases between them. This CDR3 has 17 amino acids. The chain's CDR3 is CASSPSLSSPSYNEQFF. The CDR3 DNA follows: TGTGCCAGCAGCCCGTCTCTCTCGTCACCTTCCTACAATGAGCAGTTCTTC.

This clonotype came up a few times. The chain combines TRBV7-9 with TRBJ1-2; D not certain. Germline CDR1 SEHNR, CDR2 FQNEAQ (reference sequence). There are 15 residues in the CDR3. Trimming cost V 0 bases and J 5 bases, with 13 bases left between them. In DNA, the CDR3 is TGTGCCAGCAGCTTAGCGATCCCAGAAGTATATGGCTACACCTTC. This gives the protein CASSLAIPEVYGYTF.

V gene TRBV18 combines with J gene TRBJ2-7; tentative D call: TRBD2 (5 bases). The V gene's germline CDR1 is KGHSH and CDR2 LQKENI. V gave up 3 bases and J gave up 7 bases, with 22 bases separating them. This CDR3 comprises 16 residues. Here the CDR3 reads CASSPPAGSRDLEQYF. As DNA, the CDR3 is TGTGCCAGCTCACCCCCCGCGGGCAGCCGCGACTTGGAGCAGTACTTC.

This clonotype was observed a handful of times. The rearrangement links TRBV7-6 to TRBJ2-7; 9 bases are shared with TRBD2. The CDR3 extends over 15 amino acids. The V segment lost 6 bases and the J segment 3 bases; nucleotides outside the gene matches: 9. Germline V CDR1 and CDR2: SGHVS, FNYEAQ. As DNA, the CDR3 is TGTGCCAGCAGTCTCGCTAGCGGGGCTATCTACGAGCAGTACTTC. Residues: CASSLASGAIYEQYF.

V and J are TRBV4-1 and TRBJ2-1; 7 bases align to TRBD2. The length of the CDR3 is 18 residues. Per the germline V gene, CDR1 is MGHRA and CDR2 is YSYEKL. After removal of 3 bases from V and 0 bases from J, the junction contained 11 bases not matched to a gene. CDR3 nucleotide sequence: TGCGCCAGCAGCCATCCCGCGGGAGCGCCTAGCTCCTACAATGAGCAGTTCTTC. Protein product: CASSHPAGAPSSYNEQFF.

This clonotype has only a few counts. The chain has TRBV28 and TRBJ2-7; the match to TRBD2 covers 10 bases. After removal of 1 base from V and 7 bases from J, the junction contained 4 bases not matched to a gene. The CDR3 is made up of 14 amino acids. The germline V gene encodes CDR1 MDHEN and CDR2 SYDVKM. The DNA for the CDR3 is TGTGCCAGCAGTTTATCTAGCGGGAGAGGAGAGCAGTACTTC. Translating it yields CASSLSSGRGEQYF.

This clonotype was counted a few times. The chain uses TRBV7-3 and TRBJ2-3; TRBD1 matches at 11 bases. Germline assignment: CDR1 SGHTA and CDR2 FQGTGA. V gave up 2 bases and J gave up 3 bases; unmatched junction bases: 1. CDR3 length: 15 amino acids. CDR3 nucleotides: TGTGCCAGCAGCTTAGGACAGGGGGCGACAGATACGCAGTATTTT. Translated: CASSLGQGATDTQYF. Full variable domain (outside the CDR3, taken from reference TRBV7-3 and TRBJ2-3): GAGVSQTPSNKVTEKGKYVELRCDPISGHTALYWYRQSLGQGPEFLIYFQGTGAADDSGLPNDRFFAVRPEGSVSTLKIQRTERGDSAVYLCASSLGQGATDTQYFGPGTRLTVL.

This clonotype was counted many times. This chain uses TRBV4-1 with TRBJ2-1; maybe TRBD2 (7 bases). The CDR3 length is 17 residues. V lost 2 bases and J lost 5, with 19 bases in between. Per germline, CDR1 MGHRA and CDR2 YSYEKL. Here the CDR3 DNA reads TGCGCCAGCAGCCAAAAGGGGGGGGGACCTTCCAACAATGAGCAGTTCTTC. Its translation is CASSQKGGGPSNNEQFF.

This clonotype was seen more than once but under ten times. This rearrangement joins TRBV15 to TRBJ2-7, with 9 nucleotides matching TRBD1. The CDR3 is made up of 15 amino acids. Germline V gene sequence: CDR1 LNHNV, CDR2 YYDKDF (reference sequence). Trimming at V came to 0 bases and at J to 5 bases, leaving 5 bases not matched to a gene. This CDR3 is CATSRDRDRVHEQYF. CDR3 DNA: TGTGCCACCAGCAGAGACCGGGACAGGGTCCACGAGCAGTACTTC.

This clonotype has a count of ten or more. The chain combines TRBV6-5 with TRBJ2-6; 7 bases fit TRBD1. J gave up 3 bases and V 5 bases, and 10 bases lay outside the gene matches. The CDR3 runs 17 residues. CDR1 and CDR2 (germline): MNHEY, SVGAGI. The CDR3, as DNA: TGTGCCAGCAGTGTCGACAGGGCCCTCTTTGGGGCCAACGTCCTGACTTTC. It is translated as CASSVDRALFGANVLTF.

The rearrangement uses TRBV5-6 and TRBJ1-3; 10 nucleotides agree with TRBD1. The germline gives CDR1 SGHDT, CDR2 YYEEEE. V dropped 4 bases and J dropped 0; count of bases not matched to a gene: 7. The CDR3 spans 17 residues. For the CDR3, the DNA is TGTGCCAGCAGCCCGGGACAGGGGACTAGCTCTGGAAACACCATATATTTT. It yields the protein CASSPGQGTSSGNTIYF.

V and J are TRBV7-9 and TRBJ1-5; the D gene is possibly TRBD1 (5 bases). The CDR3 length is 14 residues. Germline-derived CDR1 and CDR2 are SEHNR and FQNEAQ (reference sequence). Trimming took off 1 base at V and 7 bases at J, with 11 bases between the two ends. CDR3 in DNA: TGTGCCAGCAGCTTAGGACAGATGGGGCAGCCCCAGCATTTT. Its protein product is CASSLGQMGQPQHF.

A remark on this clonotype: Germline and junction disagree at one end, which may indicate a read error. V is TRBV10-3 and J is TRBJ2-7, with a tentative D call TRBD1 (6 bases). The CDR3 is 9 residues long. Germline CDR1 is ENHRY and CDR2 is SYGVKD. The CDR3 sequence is CAIRTELYF. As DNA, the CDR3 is TGTGCCATTAGGACAGAGCTGTACTTC.

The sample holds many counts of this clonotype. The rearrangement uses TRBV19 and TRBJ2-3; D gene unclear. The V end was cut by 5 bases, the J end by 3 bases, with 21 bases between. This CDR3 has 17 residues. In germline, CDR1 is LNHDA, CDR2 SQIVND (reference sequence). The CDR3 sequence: CASSPGSGSAGTDTQYF. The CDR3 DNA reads TGTGCCAGTAGTCCCGGGTCCGGGTCCGCTGGTACAGATACGCAGTATTTT.

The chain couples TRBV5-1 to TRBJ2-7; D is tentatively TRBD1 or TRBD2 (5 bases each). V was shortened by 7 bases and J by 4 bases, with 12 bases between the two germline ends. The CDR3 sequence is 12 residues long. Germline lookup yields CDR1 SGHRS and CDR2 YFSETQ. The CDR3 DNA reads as TGCGCCAGCCGGGACGCAGAGTACGAGCAGTACTTC. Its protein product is CASRDAEYEQYF.

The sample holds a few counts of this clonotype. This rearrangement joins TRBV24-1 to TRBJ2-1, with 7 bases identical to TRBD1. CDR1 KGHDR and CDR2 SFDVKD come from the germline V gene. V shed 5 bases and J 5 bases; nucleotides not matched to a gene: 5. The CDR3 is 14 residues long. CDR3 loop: CATSARDSDNEQFF. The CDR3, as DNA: TGTGCCACCAGTGCCCGGGACAGTGACAATGAGCAGTTCTTC.

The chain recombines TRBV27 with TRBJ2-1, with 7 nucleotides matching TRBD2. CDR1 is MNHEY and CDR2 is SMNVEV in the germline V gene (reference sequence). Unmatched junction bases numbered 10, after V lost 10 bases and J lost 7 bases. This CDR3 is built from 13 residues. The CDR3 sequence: CATTRGRGNEQFF. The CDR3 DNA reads TGTGCCACCACGCGGGGGAGAGGGAATGAGCAGTTCTTC.

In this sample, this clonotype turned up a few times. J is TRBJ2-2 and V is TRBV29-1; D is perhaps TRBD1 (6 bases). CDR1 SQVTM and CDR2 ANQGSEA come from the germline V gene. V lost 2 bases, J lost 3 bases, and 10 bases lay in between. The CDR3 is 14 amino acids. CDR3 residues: CSVETGSYTGELFF. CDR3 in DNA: TGCAGCGTTGAAACAGGGTCGTACACCGGGGAGCTGTTTTTT.

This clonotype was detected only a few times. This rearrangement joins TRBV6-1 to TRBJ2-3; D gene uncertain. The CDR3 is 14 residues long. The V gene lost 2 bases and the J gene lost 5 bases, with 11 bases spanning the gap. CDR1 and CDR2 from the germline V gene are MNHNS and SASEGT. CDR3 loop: CASSELATIDTQYF. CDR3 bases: TGTGCCAGCAGTGAATTGGCTACCATAGATACGCAGTATTTT.

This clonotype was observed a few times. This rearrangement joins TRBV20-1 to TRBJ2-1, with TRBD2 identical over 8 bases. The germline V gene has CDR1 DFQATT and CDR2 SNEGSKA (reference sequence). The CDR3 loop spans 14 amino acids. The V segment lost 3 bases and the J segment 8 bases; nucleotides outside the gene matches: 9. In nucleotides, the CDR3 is TGCAGTGCTAGCGGGAGGGCCACCTTCCATGAGCAGTTCTTC. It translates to CSASGRATFHEQFF.

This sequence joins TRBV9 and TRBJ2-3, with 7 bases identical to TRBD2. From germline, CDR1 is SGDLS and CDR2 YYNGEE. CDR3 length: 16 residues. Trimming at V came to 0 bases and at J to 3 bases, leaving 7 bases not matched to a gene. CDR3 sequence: CASSVGAGDRTDTQYF. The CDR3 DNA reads TGTGCCAGCAGCGTAGGGGCGGGAGATCGAACAGATACGCAGTATTTT. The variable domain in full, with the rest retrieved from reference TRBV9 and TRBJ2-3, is DSGVTQTPKHLITATGQRVTLRCSPRSGDLSVYWYQQSLDQGLQFLIQYYNGEERAKGNILERFSAQQFPDLHSELNLSSLELGDSALYFCASSVGAGDRTDTQYFGPGTRLTVL.

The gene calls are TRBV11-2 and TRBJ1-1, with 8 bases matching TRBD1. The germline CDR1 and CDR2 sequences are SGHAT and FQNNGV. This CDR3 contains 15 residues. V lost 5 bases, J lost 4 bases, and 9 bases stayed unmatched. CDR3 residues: CASSTRTGSGTEAFF. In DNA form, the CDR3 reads TGTGCCAGCAGCACAAGGACAGGGTCGGGCACTGAAGCTTTCTTT. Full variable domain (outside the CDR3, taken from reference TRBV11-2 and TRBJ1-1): EAGVAQSPRYKIIEKRQSVAFWCNPISGHATLYWYQQILGQGPKLLIQFQNNGVVDDSQLPKDRFSAERLKGVDSTLKIQPAKLEDSAVYLCASSTRTGSGTEAFFGQGTRLTVV.

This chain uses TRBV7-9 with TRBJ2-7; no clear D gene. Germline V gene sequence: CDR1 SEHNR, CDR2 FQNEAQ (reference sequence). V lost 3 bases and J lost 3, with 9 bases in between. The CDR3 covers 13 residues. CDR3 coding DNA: TGTGCCAGCAGCTTTCGACATTACTACGAGCAGTACTTC. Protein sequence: CASSFRHYYEQYF.

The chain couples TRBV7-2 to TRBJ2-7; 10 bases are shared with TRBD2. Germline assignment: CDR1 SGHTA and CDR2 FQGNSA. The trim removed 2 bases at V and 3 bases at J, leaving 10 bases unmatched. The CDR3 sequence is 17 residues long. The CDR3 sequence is CASSLRAASGRVYEQYF. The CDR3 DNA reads TGTGCCAGCAGCTTAAGGGCCGCTAGCGGGAGAGTCTACGAGCAGTACTTC.